This paragraph reports one T cell receptor (beta chain). A Seattle source enrolled patients during active infection and followed them longitudinally. The V and J ends lost 4 bases and 8 bases, in that order; junction bases with no gene match: 6. Looked up from germline, CDR1 is SGHRS and CDR2 is YFSETQ. The CDR3 loop spans 14 amino acids. Libraries were prepared by immunoSEQ multiplex PCR; TCRdb keeps only in-frame clonotypes and omits some of them. Of roughly 75,000 clones listed, 75% to 85% are singletons. The sample comes from a study of blood T cell repertoires in COVID-19. J is TRBJ1-4 and V is TRBV5-1; 9 bases fit TRBD1. Sequences were obtained from peripheral blood. The receptor comes from a man aged 50-59 years with COVID-19, enrolled during active disease. CDR3 coding DNA: TGCGCCAGCAGCAGGGACAGGGTGGGGGAAAAACTGTTTTTT. Its translation is CASSRDRVGEKLFF.